Given below is one T cell receptor (beta chain) in context. Its antigen is still unknown. This specimen belongs to a study of cytomegalovirus exposure and HLA in healthy donors. Study-wide points: By a later analysis, the bulk of CMV-associated TCR beta chains appeared HLA-restricted. Relative to equally common others, HLA-associated TCR beta chains showed greater clonal expansion in a later analysis.

The PCR made use of 60 Vbeta and 13 Jbeta primers. Sequencing was performed with immunoSEQ multiplex PCR; in TCRdb, only in-frame clones are kept and a portion is missing. The sample shows 190,000 or so clones, under 85% of them seen only once. Input material: PBMCs. The clonotype originates from a man aged 50-59 years in good health and CMV-seronegative.

The CDR3 DNA follows: TGTGCCAGCGACACTTCCTATAATTCACCCCTCCACTTT. It codes for CASDTSYNSPLHF. The genes are TRBV6-1 and TRBJ1-6; D call uncertain. Germline V gene lookup returns CDR1 MNHNS and CDR2 SASEGT. V dropped 8 bases and J dropped 1 base, with 6 bases sitting between them. CDR3 length equals 13 residues.